The entry that follows covers one T cell receptor (beta chain) sequence. These data are taken from a study of control samples from healthy donors and cancer patients. Germline CDR1 reads MGHRA; CDR2 reads YSYEKL. The ends lost 1 base at V and 4 bases at J; junction bases unmatched: 3. The CDR3 runs to 14 residues. This table comes from immunoSEQ multiplex PCR, and its TCRdb copy is limited to in-frame clones, with some not included. The sample includes about 220,000 clones, around 94% of them seen just once. The clonotype was recovered from a man aged 50 to 60 in good health. The gene calls are TRBV4-1 and TRBJ1-1; TRBD1 aligns across 7 bases. Sequencing input: blood. CDR3 in DNA: TGCGCCAGCAGCCAAGGACACAGGGGCACTGAAGCTTTCTTT. Its protein product is CASSQGHRGTEAFF.